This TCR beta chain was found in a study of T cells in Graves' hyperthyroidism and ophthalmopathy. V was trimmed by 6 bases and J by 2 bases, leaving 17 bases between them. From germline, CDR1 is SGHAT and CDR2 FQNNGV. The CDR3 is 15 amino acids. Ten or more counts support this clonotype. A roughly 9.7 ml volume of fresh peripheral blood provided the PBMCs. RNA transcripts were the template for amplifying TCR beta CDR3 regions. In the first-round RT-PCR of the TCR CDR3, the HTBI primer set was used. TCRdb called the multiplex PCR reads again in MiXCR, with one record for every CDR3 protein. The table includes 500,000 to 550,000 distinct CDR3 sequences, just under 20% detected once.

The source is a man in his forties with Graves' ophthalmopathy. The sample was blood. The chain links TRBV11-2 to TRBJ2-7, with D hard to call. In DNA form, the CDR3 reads TGTGCCAGCAGACGGGCACAGCATAGAGCCTACGAGCAGTACTTC. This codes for CASRRAQHRAYEQYF. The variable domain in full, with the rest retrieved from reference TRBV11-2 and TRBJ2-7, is EAGVAQSPRYKIIEKRQSVAFWCNPISGHATLYWYQQILGQGPKLLIQFQNNGVVDDSQLPKDRFSAERLKGVDSTLKIQPAKLEDSAVYLCASRRAQHRAYEQYFGPGTRLTVT.